This entry features one TCR beta chain sequence. This clone may be a read error of a much larger clone one base away. The CDR3 spans 13 residues. Germline values: CDR1 SQVTM, CDR2 ANQGSEA. Trimming pared 5 bases from V and 8 bases from J, leaving 13 bases between. Specified time point: patch test 1, 2 weeks after DPC sensitization. Treatment denoted: therapeutic diphenylcyclopropenone sensitization with weekly scalp DPC. The data were obtained in a study of human T cells and chemical hapten exposure. TCRdb fed the RACE reads into MiXCR, producing one record per CDR3 protein. The table includes approximately 350,000 distinct CDR3 sequences, about 7% detected once.

The chain joins TRBV29-1 to TRBJ1-6; D is perhaps TRBD1 (6 bases). Sequencing used whole blood, obtained in connection with sensitization to the hapten diphenylcyclopropenone (DPC). The TCR comes from a young woman with alopecia areata. Some clones in this sample may be carry-over from other donors' samples. CDR3 nucleotide sequence: TGCAGCGTTAGCAGGGGCGTGGATTCACCCCTCCACTTT. It specifies CSVSRGVDSPLHF.